A single sample is the source of the 29 T cell receptor beta chains below, sequenced in a study of T cells in localized non-small cell lung cancer. The data were produced by immunoSEQ multiplex PCR, yet TCRdb's version contains in-frame clones alone and is incomplete. The table includes around 24,000 clones, 89% detected once. The sample in question was peripheral blood, obtained before any cancer treatment. The receptors stem from a man aged 35 to 69 with stage I squamous cell lung carcinoma.

V is TRBV10-1 and J is TRBJ2-1; perhaps TRBD2 as D (6 bases). V lost 7 bases and J 4 bases, leaving 20 bases between the germline ends. CDR3 size: 16 residues. The V gene's germline CDR1 is WNHNN and CDR2 SYGVQD (reference sequence). The CDR3 protein is CASIVGGASPYNEQFF. In nucleotides, the CDR3 is TGCGCCAGCATCGTAGGCGGGGCCTCTCCATACAATGAGCAGTTCTTC.

The chain carries TRBV27 and TRBJ2-2, with unresolved D. Germline V lookup: CDR1 MNHEY, CDR2 SMNVEV (reference sequence). The CDR3 sequence is 12 residues long. V shed 4 bases and J shed 7 bases, with 7 bases lying between them. CDR3 DNA: TGTGCCAGCAGTTACTTAAACGGGGAGCTGTTTTTT. It translates to CASSYLNGELFF.

The chain carries TRBV4-1 and TRBJ1-1, with D possibly being TRBD1 (5 bases). Looked up from germline, CDR1 is MGHRA and CDR2 is YSYEKL. Trimming stripped 4 bases from V and 8 bases from J, with 17 bases between. The CDR3 has 14 amino acids. The CDR3 sequence is CASSPPSRVWEAFF. CDR3 DNA sequence: TGCGCCAGCAGCCCGCCATCCAGGGTATGGGAAGCTTTCTTT.

V gene TRBV11-3 combines with J gene TRBJ2-2; 7 nucleotides agree with TRBD1. V dropped 2 bases and J dropped 4; count of bases not matched to a gene: 4. Germline assignment: CDR1 SGHNT and CDR2 YENEEA. The CDR3 sequence is 15 residues long. The CDR3 here is CASSLQGDGTGELFF. The CDR3 coding sequence is TGTGCCAGCAGCTTACAGGGGGACGGCACCGGGGAGCTGTTTTTT.

The chain uses TRBV5-5 and TRBJ2-2; D possibly corresponds to TRBD1 (5 bases). Trimming took 2 bases from V and 7 from J, leaving 12 bases between them. Germline V lookup: CDR1 SGHKS, CDR2 YYEKEE (reference sequence). The CDR3 spans 14 residues. The CDR3 sequence: CASSLRGANGELFF. The DNA for the CDR3 is TGTGCCAGCAGCTTAAGGGGCGCGAACGGGGAGCTGTTTTTT.

The chain is built from TRBV19 and TRBJ2-1; maybe TRBD2 (7 bases). The V and J ends lost 4 bases and 7 bases respectively, with 20 bases between them. The CDR3 length is 16 residues. The germline CDR1 and CDR2 sequences are LNHDA and SQIVND (reference sequence). CDR3 in DNA: TGTGCCAGTAGTAGGGAACAGGGAGGGTTATTGAATGAGCAGTTCTTC. Its protein is CASSREQGGLLNEQFF.

This sequence joins TRBV15 and TRBJ2-3; 7 nucleotides align to TRBD2. The CDR3 consists of 14 residues. Germline values: CDR1 LNHNV, CDR2 YYDKDF (reference sequence). V dropped 3 bases and J dropped 3; count of bases not matched to a gene: 3. The CDR3 here is CATSRGGNTDTQYF. The CDR3 nucleotides are TGTGCCACCAGCAGGGGAGGGAATACAGATACGCAGTATTTT.

This clone came up a few times. The CDR3 spells CASSLEARGNTIYF. Here the CDR3 DNA reads TGTGCCAGCAGCTTGGAGGCCCGCGGAAACACCATATATTTT. This chain connects TRBV5-5 to TRBJ1-3; D unresolved. This CDR3 spans 14 amino acids. V was cut by 0 bases and J by 4 bases, with 8 bases left in between. Germline loops: CDR1 SGHKS, CDR2 YYEKEE (reference sequence).

V gene TRBV30 combines with J gene TRBJ1-2; 8 bases map to TRBD1. Germline CDR1 and CDR2: GTSNPN and SVGIG (reference sequence). V lost 0 bases to trimming and J lost 4 bases; unmatched junction nucleotides: 7. CDR3 length equals 15 residues. The CDR3 sequence: CAWSVSGQGTYGYTF. In nucleotides, the CDR3 is TGTGCCTGGAGTGTATCTGGACAGGGCACCTATGGCTACACCTTC.

In this sample, this clone turned up once. The rearrangement joins TRBV28 to TRBJ2-5; the match to TRBD1 covers 7 bases. The CDR3 contains 14 residues. J gave up 5 bases and V 2 bases, and 5 bases lay outside the gene matches. Germline V gene data show CDR1 as MDHEN and CDR2 as SYDVKM. This CDR3 reads CASSLIGGFETQYF. The CDR3 DNA reads TGTGCCAGCAGTTTAATAGGGGGCTTTGAGACCCAGTACTTC.

The gene calls are TRBV5-6 and TRBJ2-3; 8 bases align to TRBD2. Germline CDR1 is SGHDT and CDR2 is YYEEEE. The CDR3 spans 16 residues. Trimming removed 4 bases from V and 4 bases from J; junction bases left unmatched: 11. CDR3 in amino acids: CASSGLGRGESDTQYF. The CDR3 bases are TGTGCCAGCAGCGGCCTCGGGCGGGGGGAATCAGATACGCAGTATTTT.

This clone has a single count. The V call is TRBV5-8, the J call TRBJ1-4; D is unresolved. Germline CDR1 is SGHTS and CDR2 is YDEGEE. V was shortened by 3 bases and J by 0 bases, with 12 bases between the two germline ends. The CDR3 loop spans 16 amino acids. The CDR3 region is CASSSGRIATNEKLFF. In DNA form, the CDR3 reads TGTGCCAGCAGCTCTGGACGGATTGCAACTAATGAAAAACTGTTTTTT. Full variable domain (outside the CDR3, taken from reference TRBV5-8 and TRBJ1-4): EAGVTQSPTHLIKTRGQQATLRCSPISGHTSVYWYQQALGLGLQFLLWYDEGEERNRGNFPPRFSGRQFPNYSSELNVNALELEDSALYLCASSSGRIATNEKLFFGSGTQLSVL.

The J gene is TRBJ2-7, the V gene TRBV5-1, with D unclear. V was cut by 5 bases and J by 5 bases, with 8 bases left in between. Germline V lookup: CDR1 SGHRS, CDR2 YFSETQ. This CDR3 is 11 amino acids long. CDR3 in DNA: TGCGCCAGCAGGCAGGCGGACGAGCAGTACTTC. It codes for CASRQADEQYF.

The chain employs TRBV7-3 and TRBJ2-7; 9 bases map to TRBD1. This CDR3 spans 17 amino acids. Trimming took 5 bases from V and 7 from J; bases not matched to a gene: 18. In germline, CDR1 is SGHTA, CDR2 FQGTGA. CDR3 residues: CASSPLGQGWGLREQYF. The CDR3 DNA follows: TGTGCCAGCAGCCCCCTGGGACAGGGATGGGGTCTCAGGGAGCAGTACTTC.

This clone was seen a single time. This chain joins TRBV4-3 and TRBJ2-5, with D perhaps matching TRBD2 (5 bases). The J call may be in error: the DNA end matches TRBJ2-7 better. The CDR3 totals 15 residues. In germline, CDR1 is LGHNA, CDR2 YSLEER. The CDR3 loop is CASSQAVGDFYEQYF. The CDR3 DNA reads TGCGCCAGCAGCCAAGCCGTCGGGGATTTCTACGAGCAGTACTTC.

The genes are TRBV27 and TRBJ1-6; D remains unclear. V lost 2 bases, J lost 4 bases, and 9 bases lay in between. The CDR3 spans 15 residues. CDR1 MNHEY and CDR2 SMNVEV come from the germline V gene (reference sequence). The CDR3 DNA reads TGTGCCAGCAGTTTAATAGGGCTTTATAATTCACCCCTCCACTTT. Amino acid sequence: CASSLIGLYNSPLHF.

This chain connects TRBV7-2 to TRBJ2-7; D not resolved. CDR1 is SGHTA and CDR2 is FQGNSA in the germline V gene. Trimming took off 0 bases at V and 3 bases at J, with 6 bases between the two ends. This CDR3 contains 13 residues. In DNA, the CDR3 is TGTGCCAGCAGCTTAGCGGGCGGCTACGAGCAGTACTTC. Translation: CASSLAGGYEQYF. The full variable domain, with the rest looked up from reference TRBV7-2 and TRBJ2-7, is GAGVSQSPSNKVTEKGKDVELRCDPISGHTALYWYRQSLGQGLEFLIYFQGNSAPDKSGLPSDRFSAERTGGSVSTLTIQRTQQEDSAVYLCASSLAGGYEQYFGPGTRLTVT.

CDR3 bases: TGTGCCAGCAGCGTAGATTCCCACCGGCCCCAGCATTTT. Its protein is CASSVDSHRPQHF. This chain joins TRBV9 and TRBJ1-5; D is ambiguous. CDR1 is SGDLS and CDR2 is YYNGEE in the germline V gene. The CDR3 runs to 13 residues. V gave up 0 bases and J gave up 9 bases, with 10 bases separating them. The variable domain in full, with the rest retrieved from reference TRBV9 and TRBJ1-5, is DSGVTQTPKHLITATGQRVTLRCSPRSGDLSVYWYQQSLDQGLQFLIQYYNGEERAKGNILERFSAQQFPDLHSELNLSSLELGDSALYFCASSVDSHRPQHFGDGTRLSIL.

The chain employs TRBV27 and TRBJ2-3, with D unresolved. This CDR3 is built from 14 residues. Germline V gene data show CDR1 as MNHEY and CDR2 as SMNVEV (reference sequence). Trimming cost V 3 bases and J 0 bases, with 7 bases left between them. The CDR3 DNA is TGTGCCAGCAGTTTCCACGGGAGCACAGATACGCAGTATTTT. Translated, it gives CASSFHGSTDTQYF.

The chain uses TRBV19 and TRBJ1-6, with D possibly TRBD1 on 5 matching bases. The CDR3 extends over 17 amino acids. Trimming removed 6 bases from V and 0 bases from J, with 15 bases in between. Looked up from germline, CDR1 is LNHDA and CDR2 is SQIVND (reference sequence). The DNA of the CDR3 is TGTGCCAGTAGGCCCGACAGCCGACGCTCCTATAATTCACCCCTCCACTTT. This sequence encodes CASRPDSRRSYNSPLHF.

The J gene is TRBJ2-3, the V gene TRBV6-5; 8 bases line up with TRBD2. The trim removed 5 bases at V and 4 bases at J, leaving 8 bases unmatched. The CDR3 has 15 amino acids. Germline CDR1 MNHEY, CDR2 SVGAGI. The CDR3 loop is CASSPLAGSSDTQYF. For the CDR3, the DNA is TGTGCCAGCAGTCCGTTAGCGGGGAGCTCAGATACGCAGTATTTT.

The chain uses TRBV11-2 and TRBJ1-1, with D unresolved. There are 14 residues in the CDR3. Trimming took 5 bases from V and 10 from J, leaving 20 bases between them. The V gene's germline CDR1 is SGHAT and CDR2 FQNNGV. The CDR3 DNA reads as TGTGCCAGCAGCCTGAACCGGGGAACCCAACGAGCTTTCTTT. As protein: CASSLNRGTQRAFF.

This chain links TRBV7-2 with TRBJ2-7; 8 bases fit TRBD2. CDR3 length: 16 amino acids. Germline V gene sequence: CDR1 SGHTA, CDR2 FQGNSA. Trimming at V came to 4 bases and at J to 2 bases, leaving 10 bases not matched to a gene. The CDR3 region is CASSSSAGGLPYEQYF. The CDR3 region has the DNA TGTGCCAGCAGCTCGAGTGCGGGGGGCCTACCCTACGAGCAGTACTTC.

The chain employs TRBV29-1 and TRBJ1-2; 7 bases are shared with TRBD1. Germline lookup yields CDR1 SQVTM and CDR2 ANQGSEA. Trimming took 0 bases from V and 0 from J; bases not matched to a gene: 19. The CDR3 runs to 20 residues. In DNA, the CDR3 is TGCAGCGTTGAAGATTCCGCCTTACGGACAGGTGAAAGCGCTAACTATGGCTACACCTTC. It translates to CSVEDSALRTGESANYGYTF.

The genes are TRBV7-8 and TRBJ2-2; D is possibly TRBD1 (5 bases). CDR1 is SGHVS and CDR2 is FQNEAQ in the germline V gene. This CDR3 has 17 amino acids. Trimming pared 5 bases from V and 1 base from J, leaving 17 bases between. CDR3 protein: CASSPLVLQGNTGELFF. CDR3 nucleotide sequence: TGTGCCAGCAGCCCACTTGTATTGCAGGGGAACACCGGGGAGCTGTTTTTT. The variable domain in full, completed from reference TRBV7-8 and TRBJ2-2, reads GAGVSQSPRYKVAKRGQDVALRCDPISGHVSLFWYQQALGQGPEFLTYFQNEAQLDKSGLPSDRFFAERPEGSVSTLKIQRTQQEDSAVYLCASSPLVLQGNTGELFFGEGSRLTVL.

The chain uses TRBV7-9 and TRBJ2-7; unclear D gene. V lost 1 base and J lost 4, with 11 bases in between. The CDR3 runs to 14 residues. Germline values: CDR1 SEHNR, CDR2 FQNEAQ (reference sequence). CDR3 bases: TGTGCCAGCAGCTTAGAGAAGGACGGATACGAGCAGTACTTC. Translated, it gives CASSLEKDGYEQYF.

This chain connects TRBV28 to TRBJ1-1; D might be TRBD1 (6 bases). The V gene lost 4 bases and the J gene lost 4 bases, with 25 bases spanning the gap. Germline-derived CDR1 and CDR2 are MDHEN and SYDVKM. This CDR3 is 18 amino acids long. CDR3 residues: CASSYSKGERGRGTEAFF. CDR3 in DNA: TGTGCCAGCAGTTATAGTAAGGGTGAGCGGGGGCGAGGCACTGAAGCTTTCTTT.

This rearrangement joins TRBV27 to TRBJ2-6, with 7 bases that match TRBD1. This CDR3 is 18 amino acids long. Trimming cost V 4 bases and J 0 bases; bases outside gene matches: 9. Germline V gives CDR1 MNHEY, CDR2 SMNVEV (reference sequence). CDR3 sequence: CASSSSRDRYSGANVLTF. As DNA, the CDR3 is TGTGCCAGCAGTTCAAGCCGGGACAGATACTCTGGGGCCAACGTCCTGACTTTC. Filled out from reference TRBV27 and TRBJ2-6, the complete variable domain reads EAQVTQNPRYLITVTGKKLTVTCSQNMNHEYMSWYRQDPGLGLRQIYYSMNVEVTDKGDVPEGYKVSRKEKRNFPLILESPSPNQTSLYFCASSSSRDRYSGANVLTFGAGSRLTVL.

The chain uses TRBV19 and TRBJ2-2; D might be TRBD1 or TRBD2, each matching 7 bases. This CDR3 contains 16 residues. The V gene lost 5 bases and the J gene lost 7 bases, with 20 bases spanning the gap. Germline CDR1 is LNHDA and CDR2 is SQIVND (reference sequence). CDR3 in amino acids: CASSSRGGLKSGELFF. The CDR3 DNA follows: TGTGCCAGTAGTTCCAGGGGGGGCCTTAAGAGCGGGGAGCTGTTTTTT.